The T cell receptor beta chain under discussion was sequenced for a study of post-analysis software for immune sequencing data. Across the whole study: Recorded subtypes: relapsing-remitting, secondary progressive, progressive-relapsing; some patients unannotated.

Unique molecular identifiers were carried by the TCR beta cDNA libraries. TCRdb called the PCR reads again in MiXCR, with one record for every CDR3 protein. Of roughly 200,000 distinct CDR3 sequences in the sample, approximately 30% were seen once. This clonotype was seen many times. The antigen remains undetermined. Study conclusions and caveats: Strong same-batch co-clustering of samples appeared with F measure clustering. In patients, roughly 5 TRBV segments were more frequent than in controls, with TRBV5-6, TRBV5-1 and TRBV20-1 among them.

V was pared by 6 bases and J by 3 bases, with 9 bases between. The CDR3 covers 13 residues. Germline CDR1 is MNHNY and CDR2 is SVGAGI (reference sequence). Specimen: blood. The sequence derives from a girl aged 2-17 years with multiple sclerosis. The V and J genes are TRBV6-6 and TRBJ1-5; possible D gene TRBD1, 6 bases. CDR3 nucleotides: TGTGCCAGCAGCCCAGGGGCCAATCAGCCCCAGCATTTT. Encoded protein: CASSPGANQPQHF.